The T cell receptor (beta chain) described here comes from a study of T cell repertoires in cytomegalovirus infection. The overall study: HLA-B-restricted CMV epitopes that are well studied were used alongside recently identified HLA-C-restricted ones. It was the public TCR beta signatures that indicated both CMV infection and matching HLA type. Study conclusions and caveats: Summed frequency of shared TCR beta families picked out CMV carriers who also had the relevant HLA. Dominating the ex vivo response were HLA-C-restricted CMV-specific TCR beta clonotypes.

There are 13 residues in the CDR3. V was clipped by 2 bases and J by 6 bases, with 7 bases between them. In germline, CDR1 is LNHNV, CDR2 YYDKDF (reference sequence). With regard to this clonotype: As yet, its antigen is unknown.

Each CDR3 protein gets one entry after TCRdb re-called the reads with MiXCR. The sample lists 650,000 to 900,000 distinct CDR3 sequences; about 30% were seen once. The genes are TRBV15 and TRBJ1-4; D remains unclear. The receptor's source is a human donor in good health (CMV status not recorded). Some clones in this sample may be carry-over from other donors' samples. The sample in question was cultured CD8+ T cells from PBMCs, obtained from culture after CMV antigen stimulation. CDR3 in DNA: TGTGCCACCAGCAGACGGACGGATGAAAAACTGTTTTTT. Translated: CATSRRTDEKLFF.